The sequence of this T cell receptor beta chain was determined in a study of blood T cell repertoires in COVID-19. As for the study in general: Samples came from the United States, Italy and Spain, spanning acute and convalescent COVID-19. The cDNA or gDNA used as material had been derived from T cells, B-cell-depleted T cells, or PBMCs.

Germline CDR1 reads GTSNPN; CDR2 reads SVGIG (reference sequence). The CDR3 is 13 residues long. After removal of 3 bases from V and 4 bases from J, the junction contained 2 bases not matched to a gene. In the original workflow: The assay estimated nucleated cells by amplifying reference gene primers. Data came from immunoSEQ multiplex PCR; TCRdb stores just in-frame clones and leaves some out. That table is the source of V, J and clone size, and D and trimming were worked out from the DNA. The data show about 200,000 clones, with about nine tenths seen just once and approximately 1.5% held by the top ten.

The source material was peripheral blood. The rearrangement joins TRBV30 to TRBJ2-5; 10 nucleotides align to TRBD1. This receptor was obtained from a man between 18 and 29 years old with active or convalescent COVID-19. This CDR3 reads CAWSGQGGETQYF. The CDR3 nucleotides are TGTGCCTGGAGCGGACAGGGGGGAGAGACCCAGTACTTC.